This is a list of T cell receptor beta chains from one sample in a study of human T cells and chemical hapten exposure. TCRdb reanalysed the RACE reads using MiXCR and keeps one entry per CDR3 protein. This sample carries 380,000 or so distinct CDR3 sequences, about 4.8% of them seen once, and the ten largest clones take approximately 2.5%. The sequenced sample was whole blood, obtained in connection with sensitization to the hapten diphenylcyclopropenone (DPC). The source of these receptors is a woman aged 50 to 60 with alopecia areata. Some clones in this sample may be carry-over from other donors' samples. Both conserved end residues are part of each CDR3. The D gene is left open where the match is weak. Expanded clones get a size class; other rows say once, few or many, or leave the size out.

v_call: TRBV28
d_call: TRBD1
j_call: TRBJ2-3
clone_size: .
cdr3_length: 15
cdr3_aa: CASSLGFRGPDTQYF
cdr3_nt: TGTGCCAGCAGTTTGGGCTTCAGGGGGCCAGATACGCAGTATTTT

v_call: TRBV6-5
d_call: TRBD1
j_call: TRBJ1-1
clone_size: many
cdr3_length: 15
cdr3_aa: CASSYVPQGVTEAFF
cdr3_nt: TGTGCCAGCAGTTACGTCCCGCAGGGGGTTACTGAAGCTTTCTTT

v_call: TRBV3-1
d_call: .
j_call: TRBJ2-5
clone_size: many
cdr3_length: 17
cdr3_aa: CASSQSFAGAIGKVQYF
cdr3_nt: TGTGCCAGCAGCCAAAGTTTCGCAGGAGCCATCGGGAAAGTCCAGTACTTC

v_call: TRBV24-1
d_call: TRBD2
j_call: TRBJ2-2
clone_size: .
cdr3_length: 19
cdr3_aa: CATSDLKLAGVSGTGELFF
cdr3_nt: TGTGCCACCAGTGATTTGAAACTAGCGGGAGTAAGTGGCACCGGGGAGCTGTTTTTT

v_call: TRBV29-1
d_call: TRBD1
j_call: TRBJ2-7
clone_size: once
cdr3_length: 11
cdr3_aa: CSVELQGALNF
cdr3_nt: TGCAGCGTTGAGTTACAGGGGGCGCTTAACTTC

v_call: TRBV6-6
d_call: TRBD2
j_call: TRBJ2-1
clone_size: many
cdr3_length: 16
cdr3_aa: CASSSRLAGGENEQFF
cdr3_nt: TGTGCCAGCAGTTCCAGACTAGCGGGAGGGGAAAATGAGCAGTTCTTC

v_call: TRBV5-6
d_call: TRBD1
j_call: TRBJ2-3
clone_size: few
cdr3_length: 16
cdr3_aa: CASSLIGQGSTDTQYF
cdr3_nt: TGTGCCAGCAGCTTGATTGGACAGGGGAGCACAGATACGCAGTATTTT

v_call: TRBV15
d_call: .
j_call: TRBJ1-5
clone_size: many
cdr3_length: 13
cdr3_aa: CATSRGGDQPQHF
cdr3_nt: TGTGCCACCAGCAGAGGAGGGGATCAGCCCCAGCATTTT

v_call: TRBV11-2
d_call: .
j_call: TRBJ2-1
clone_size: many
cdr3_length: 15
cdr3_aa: CASSLEGSLYNEQFF
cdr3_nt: TGTGCCAGCAGCTTAGAAGGCAGCCTCTACAATGAGCAGTTCTTC

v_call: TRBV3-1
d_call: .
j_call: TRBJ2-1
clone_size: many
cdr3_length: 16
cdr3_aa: CASSQEIGGRNNEQFF
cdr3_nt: TGTGCCAGCAGCCAAGAGATAGGGGGGCGGAACAATGAGCAGTTCTTC

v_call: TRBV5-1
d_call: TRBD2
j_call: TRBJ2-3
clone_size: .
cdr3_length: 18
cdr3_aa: CASSPGLAGRTSTDTQYF
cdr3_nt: TGCGCCAGCAGCCCGGGACTAGCGGGGAGGACTAGCACAGATACGCAGTATTTT

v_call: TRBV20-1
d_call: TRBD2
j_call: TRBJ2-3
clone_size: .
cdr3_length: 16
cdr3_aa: CSAQKTSGGLTDTQYF
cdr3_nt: TGCAGTGCTCAAAAGACTAGCGGGGGCCTCACAGATACGCAGTATTTT

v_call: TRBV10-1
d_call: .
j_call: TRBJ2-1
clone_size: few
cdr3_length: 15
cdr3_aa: CASSESLSSYNEQFF
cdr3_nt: TGCGCCAGCAGTGAATCCCTGAGCTCCTACAATGAGCAGTTCTTC

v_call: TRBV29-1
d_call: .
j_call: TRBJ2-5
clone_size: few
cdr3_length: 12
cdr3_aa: CSVEWRQETQYF
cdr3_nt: TGCAGCGTTGAGTGGAGGCAAGAGACCCAGTACTTC

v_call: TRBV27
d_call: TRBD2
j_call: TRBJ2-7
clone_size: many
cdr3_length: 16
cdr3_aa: CASSSLERGGRDEQYF
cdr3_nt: TGTGCCAGCAGTTCCCTTGAGCGGGGGGGCCGGGACGAGCAGTACTTC

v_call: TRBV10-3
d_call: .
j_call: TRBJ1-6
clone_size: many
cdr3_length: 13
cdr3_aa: CAISGVGDSPLHF
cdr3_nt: TGTGCCATCAGTGGCGTTGGGGATTCACCCCTCCACTTT

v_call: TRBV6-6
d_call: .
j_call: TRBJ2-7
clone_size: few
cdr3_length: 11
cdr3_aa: CASSSRQGGYF
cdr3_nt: TGTGCCAGCAGTTCACGACAGGGAGGTTACTTC

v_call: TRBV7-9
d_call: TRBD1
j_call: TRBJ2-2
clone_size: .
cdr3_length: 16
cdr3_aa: CASSLDRGINTGELFF
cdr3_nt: TGTGCCAGCAGCTTAGACAGGGGTATTAACACCGGGGAGCTGTTTTTT

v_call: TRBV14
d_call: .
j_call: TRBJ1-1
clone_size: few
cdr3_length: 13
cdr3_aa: CASSQHRNTEAFF
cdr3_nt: TGTGCCAGCAGCCAACACAGAAACACTGAAGCTTTCTTT